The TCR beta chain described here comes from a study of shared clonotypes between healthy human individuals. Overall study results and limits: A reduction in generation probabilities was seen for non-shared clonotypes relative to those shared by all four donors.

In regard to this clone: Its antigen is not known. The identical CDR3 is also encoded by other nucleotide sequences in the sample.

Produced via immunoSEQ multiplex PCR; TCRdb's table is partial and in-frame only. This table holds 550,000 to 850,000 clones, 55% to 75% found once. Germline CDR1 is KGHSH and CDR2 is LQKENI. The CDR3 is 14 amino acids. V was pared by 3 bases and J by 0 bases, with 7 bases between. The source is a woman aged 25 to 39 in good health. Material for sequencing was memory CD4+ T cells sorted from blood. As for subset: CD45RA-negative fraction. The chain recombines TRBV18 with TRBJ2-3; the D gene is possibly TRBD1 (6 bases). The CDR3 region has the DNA TGTGCCAGCTCACCGGGACACAGCACAGATACGCAGTATTTT. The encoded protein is CASSPGHSTDTQYF.